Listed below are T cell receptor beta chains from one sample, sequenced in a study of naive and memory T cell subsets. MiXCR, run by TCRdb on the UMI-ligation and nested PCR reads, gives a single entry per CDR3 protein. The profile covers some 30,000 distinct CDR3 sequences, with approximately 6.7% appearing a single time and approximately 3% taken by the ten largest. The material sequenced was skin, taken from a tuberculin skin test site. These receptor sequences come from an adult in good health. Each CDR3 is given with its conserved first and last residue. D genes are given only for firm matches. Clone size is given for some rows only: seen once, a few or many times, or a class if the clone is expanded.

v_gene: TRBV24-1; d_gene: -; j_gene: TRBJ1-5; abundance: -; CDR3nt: TGTGCCACCAGTGACCAGACGTCCAATCAGCCCCAGCATTTT; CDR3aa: CATSDQTSNQPQHF
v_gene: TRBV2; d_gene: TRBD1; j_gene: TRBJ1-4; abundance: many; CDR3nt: TGTGCCAGCAGGGACAGGGCAAACGTCGTAAGGGAAAAACTGTTTTTT; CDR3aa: CASRDRANVVREKLFF
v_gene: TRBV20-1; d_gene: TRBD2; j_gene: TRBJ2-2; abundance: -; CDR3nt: TGCAGTGCTAGAGATCGTCGACTAGCGGGGGGGCCATGCTCGGGGGAGCTGTTTTTT; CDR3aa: CSARDRRLAGGPCSGELFF
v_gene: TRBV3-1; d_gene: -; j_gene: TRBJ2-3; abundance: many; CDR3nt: TGTGCCAGCAGCCAAGGTCGGGGGACGGTCGATACGCAGTATTTT; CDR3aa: CASSQGRGTVDTQYF
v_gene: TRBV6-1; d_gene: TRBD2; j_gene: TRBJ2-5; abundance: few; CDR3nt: TGTGCCAGCAGTGAAGGAACTAGCGGGGGGATGACCCAGTACTTC; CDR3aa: CASSEGTSGGMTQYF
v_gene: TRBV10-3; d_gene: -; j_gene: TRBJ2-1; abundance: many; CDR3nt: TGTGCCATCAGTGAGAGGTCGGGGTCTAGCGACAATGAGCAGTTCTTC; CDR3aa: CAISERSGSSDNEQFF
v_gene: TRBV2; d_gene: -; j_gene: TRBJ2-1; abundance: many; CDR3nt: TGTGCCAGCAGCGGGGCCTCCTACAATGAGCAGTTCTTC; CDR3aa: CASSGASYNEQFF
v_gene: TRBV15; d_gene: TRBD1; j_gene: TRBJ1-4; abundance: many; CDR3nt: TGTGCCACCGCCAGGGGGAATGAAAAACTGTTTTTT; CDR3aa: CATARGNEKLFF
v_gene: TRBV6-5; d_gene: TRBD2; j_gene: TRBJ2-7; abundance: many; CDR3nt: TGTGCCAGCAGCCGTACCGGGACTAGCTCCTACGAGCAGTACTTC; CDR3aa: CASSRTGTSSYEQYF
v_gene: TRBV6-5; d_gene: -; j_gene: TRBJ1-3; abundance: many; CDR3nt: TGTGCCAGCACTACATCCTCTGGAAACACCATATATTTT; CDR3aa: CASTTSSGNTIYF
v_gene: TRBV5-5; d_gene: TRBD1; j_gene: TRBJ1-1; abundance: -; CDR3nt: TGTGCCAGCAGCCCGGCGACAGGGTTGAACACTGAAGCTTTCTTT; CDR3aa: CASSPATGLNTEAFF
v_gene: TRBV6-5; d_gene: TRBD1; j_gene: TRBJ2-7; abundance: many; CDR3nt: TGTGCCAGCAGACATGACAGGGCCGGCGAGCAGTACTTC; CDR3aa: CASRHDRAGEQYF
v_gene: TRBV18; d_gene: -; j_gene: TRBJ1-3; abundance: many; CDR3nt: TGTGCCAGCTCCCCCGTCTCCGGAAACACCATATATTTT; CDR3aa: CASSPVSGNTIYF
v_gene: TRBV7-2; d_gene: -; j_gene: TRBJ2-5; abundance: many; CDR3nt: TGTGCCAGCAGCCCTAGTTGGACCCAGTACTTC; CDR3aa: CASSPSWTQYF
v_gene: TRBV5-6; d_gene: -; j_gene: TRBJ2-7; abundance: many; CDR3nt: TGTGCCAGCAGCCATGTCAAAGGCGGAATTGGTCTGAGTGAGCAGTACTTC; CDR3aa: CASSHVKGGIGLSEQYF
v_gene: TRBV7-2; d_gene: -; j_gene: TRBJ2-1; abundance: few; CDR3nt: TGTGCCAGCAACAAGGACAGCGGCCGCAACAATGAGCAGTTCTTC; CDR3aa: CASNKDSGRNNEQFF
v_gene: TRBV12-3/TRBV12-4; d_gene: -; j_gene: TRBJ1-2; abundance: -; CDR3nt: TGTGCCAGCAGTTCCCGGCTCGAGAGTAGGCCAGGCTACACCTTC; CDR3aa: CASSSRLESRPGYTF
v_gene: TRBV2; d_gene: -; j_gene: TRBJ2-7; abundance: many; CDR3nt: TGTGCGGCCCTAAACTCCTACGAGCAGTACTTC; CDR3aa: CAALNSYEQYF
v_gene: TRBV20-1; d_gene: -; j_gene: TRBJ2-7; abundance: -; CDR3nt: TGCAGTGCCCCGGGACGGGGGTACGACGAGCAGTACTTC; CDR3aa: CSAPGRGYDEQYF
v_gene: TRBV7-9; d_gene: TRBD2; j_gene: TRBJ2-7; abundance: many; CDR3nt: TGTGCCAGCAGCTTGCCAGCGGGGGACGAGCAGTACTTC; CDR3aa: CASSLPAGDEQYF
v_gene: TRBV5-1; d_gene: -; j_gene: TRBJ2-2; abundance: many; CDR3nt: TGCGCCAGCAGCTCCTCGTCCGGGGAGCTGTTTTTT; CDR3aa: CASSSSSGELFF
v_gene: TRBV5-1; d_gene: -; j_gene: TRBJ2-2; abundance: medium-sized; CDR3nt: TGCGCCAGCAGCTTGTTAGTCTCCGGGGAGCTGTTTTTT; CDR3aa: CASSLLVSGELFF
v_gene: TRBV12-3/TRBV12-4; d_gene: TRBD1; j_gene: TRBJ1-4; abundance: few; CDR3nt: TGTGCCAGCAGTAGATCAGGGGGCAGGGAAAAACTGTTTTTT; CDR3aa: CASSRSGGREKLFF
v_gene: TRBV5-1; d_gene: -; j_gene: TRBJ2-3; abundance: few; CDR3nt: TGCGCCAGCAGCTTGGCACTATTCAGCACAGATACGCAGTATTTT; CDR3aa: CASSLALFSTDTQYF
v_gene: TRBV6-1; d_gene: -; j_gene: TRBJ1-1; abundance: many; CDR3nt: TGTGCCAGCAGGATTGCGGGGCCCACTGAAGCTTTCTTT; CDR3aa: CASRIAGPTEAFF
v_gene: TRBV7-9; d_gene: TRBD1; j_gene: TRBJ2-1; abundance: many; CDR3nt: TGTGCCAGCAGCTCTAGGGACAGGGCTTCCTACAATGAGCAGTTCTTC; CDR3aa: CASSSRDRASYNEQFF
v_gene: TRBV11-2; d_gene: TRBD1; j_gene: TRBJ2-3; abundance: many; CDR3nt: TGTGCCAGCAGCTTAGTGGCGGCAGGGGGAGATACGCAGTATTTT; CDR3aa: CASSLVAAGGDTQYF
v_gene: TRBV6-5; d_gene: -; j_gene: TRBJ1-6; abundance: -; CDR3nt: TGTGCCAGCAGTACCCCGGTGGGTAATTCACCCCTCCACTTT; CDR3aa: CASSTPVGNSPLHF
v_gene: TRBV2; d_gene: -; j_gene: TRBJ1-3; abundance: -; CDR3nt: TGTGCCAGCAGCCAGCGGGCAGGCTTTTACTCTGGAAACACCATATATTTT; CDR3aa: CASSQRAGFYSGNTIYF
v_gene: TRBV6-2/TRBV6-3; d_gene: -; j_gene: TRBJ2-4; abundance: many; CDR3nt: TGTGCCAGCAGAACAACTGGACGGACCAAAAACATTCAGTACTTC; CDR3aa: CASRTTGRTKNIQYF
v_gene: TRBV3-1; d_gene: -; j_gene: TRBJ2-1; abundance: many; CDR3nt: TGTGCCAGCAGCCAAGATCTTGGCGGGGCCACCTACAATGAGCAGTTCTTC; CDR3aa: CASSQDLGGATYNEQFF
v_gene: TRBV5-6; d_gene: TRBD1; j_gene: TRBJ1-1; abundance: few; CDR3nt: TGTGCCAGCAGCTTGGAGGGACAGGGTTACACTGAAGCTTTCTTT; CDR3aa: CASSLEGQGYTEAFF
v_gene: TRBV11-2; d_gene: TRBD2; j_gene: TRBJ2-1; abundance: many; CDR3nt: TGTGCCAGCAGCTATGGACTAGCCTTGGGGAATGAGCAGTTCTTC; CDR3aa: CASSYGLALGNEQFF
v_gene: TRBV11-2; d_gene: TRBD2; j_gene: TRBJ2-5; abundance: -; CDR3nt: TGTGCCAGCAGCTTAGATCGGCGGGGGGCCCAACAAGAGACCCAGTACTTC; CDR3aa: CASSLDRRGAQQETQYF
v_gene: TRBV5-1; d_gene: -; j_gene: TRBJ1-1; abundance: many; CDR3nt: TGCGCCAGCAGCTTGGAAGTAGGGTTCATGAACACTGAAGCTTTCTTT; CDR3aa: CASSLEVGFMNTEAFF
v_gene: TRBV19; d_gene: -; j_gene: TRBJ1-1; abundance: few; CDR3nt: TGTGCCAGTAGTATGTGGGGACACCAGAACACTGAAGCTTTCTTT; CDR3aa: CASSMWGHQNTEAFF
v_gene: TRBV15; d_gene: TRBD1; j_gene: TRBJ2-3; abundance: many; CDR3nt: TGTGCCACCAGCAATAACAGGGGTCGCACAGATACGCAGTATTTT; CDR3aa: CATSNNRGRTDTQYF
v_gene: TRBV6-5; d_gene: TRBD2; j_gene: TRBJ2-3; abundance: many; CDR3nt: TGTGCCAGCAACCGACGAGCGGGGGGGCGGACAGATACGCAGTATTTT; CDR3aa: CASNRRAGGRTDTQYF
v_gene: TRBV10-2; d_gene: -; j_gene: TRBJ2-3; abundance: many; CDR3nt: TGCGCCAGCAGACAGGGTTTGGGGCGCACAGATACGCAGTATTTT; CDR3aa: CASRQGLGRTDTQYF
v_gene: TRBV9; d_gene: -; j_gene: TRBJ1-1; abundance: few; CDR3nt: TGTGCCAGCAGCGGCGGGGGGGTCCCAGAAGCTTTCTTT; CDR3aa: CASSGGGVPEAFF
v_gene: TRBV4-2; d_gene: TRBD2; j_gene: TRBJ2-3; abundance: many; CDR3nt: TGTGCCAGCAGCCACTCTACGGGGGGGGGCACAGATACGCAGTATTTT; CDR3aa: CASSHSTGGGTDTQYF
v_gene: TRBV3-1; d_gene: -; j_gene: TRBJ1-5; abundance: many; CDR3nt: TGTGCCAGCAGCCGGGGGGATGGTCAGCCCCAGCATTTT; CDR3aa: CASSRGDGQPQHF
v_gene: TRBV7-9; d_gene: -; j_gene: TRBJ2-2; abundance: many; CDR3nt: TGTGCCAGCAGCTTAAGCACCGGGGAGCTGTTTTTT; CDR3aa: CASSLSTGELFF
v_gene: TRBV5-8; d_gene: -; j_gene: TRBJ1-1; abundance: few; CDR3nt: TGTGCCAGCAGCTTGACAGGGCCCGGACGGACTGAAGCTTTCTTT; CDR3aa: CASSLTGPGRTEAFF
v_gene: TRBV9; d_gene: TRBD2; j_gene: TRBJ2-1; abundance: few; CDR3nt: TGTGCCAGCAGCCCCACTAGCGGGGGCCCCTACAATGAGCAGTTCTTC; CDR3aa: CASSPTSGGPYNEQFF
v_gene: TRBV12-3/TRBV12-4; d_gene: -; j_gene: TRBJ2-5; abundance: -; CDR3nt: TGTGCCAGCAGTATAACCGGGACACCGGCCACCCAGTACTTC; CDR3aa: CASSITGTPATQYF
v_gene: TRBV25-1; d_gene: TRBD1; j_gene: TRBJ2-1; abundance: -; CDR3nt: TGTGCCAGCAGTGCTCGACAGGGGGCATACAATGAGCAGTTCTTC; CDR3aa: CASSARQGAYNEQFF
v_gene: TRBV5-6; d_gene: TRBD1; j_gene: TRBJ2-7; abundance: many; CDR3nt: TGTGCCAGCAGCTTAGGACAGGGCCACGAGCAGTACTTC; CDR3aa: CASSLGQGHEQYF
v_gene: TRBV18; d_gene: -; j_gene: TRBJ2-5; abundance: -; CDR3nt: TGTGCCAGCTCACAAGGGATTTCAGAGACCCAGTACTTC; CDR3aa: CASSQGISETQYF
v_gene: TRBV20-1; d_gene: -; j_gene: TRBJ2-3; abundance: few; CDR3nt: TGCAGTGCTATATACCGACCCACAGATACGCAGTATTTT; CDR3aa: CSAIYRPTDTQYF
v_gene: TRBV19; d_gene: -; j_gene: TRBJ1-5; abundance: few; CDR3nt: TGTGCCAGTACTCATGGAGGACAGCCCCAGCATTTT; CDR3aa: CASTHGGQPQHF
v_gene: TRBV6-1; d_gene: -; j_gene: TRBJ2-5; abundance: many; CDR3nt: TGTGCCAGCAGTGACGCCTCAGACCCACCATGGGGGACCCAGTACTTC; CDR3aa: CASSDASDPPWGTQYF
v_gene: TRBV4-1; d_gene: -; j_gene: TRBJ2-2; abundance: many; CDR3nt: TGCGCCAGCAGCCAAGGGGGGTTGGCAACCGGGGAGCTGTTTTTT; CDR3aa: CASSQGGLATGELFF
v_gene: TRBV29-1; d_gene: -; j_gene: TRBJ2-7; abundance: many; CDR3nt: TGCAGCGTTGAAACCCAACCGGTCTACGAGCAGTACTTC; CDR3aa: CSVETQPVYEQYF
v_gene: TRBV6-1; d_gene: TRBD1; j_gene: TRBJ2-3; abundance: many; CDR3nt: TGTGCCAGCAGTGCCCAACAGGGGCTAAACACAGATACGCAGTATTTT; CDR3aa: CASSAQQGLNTDTQYF
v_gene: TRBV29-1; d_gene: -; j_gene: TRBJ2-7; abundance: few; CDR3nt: TGCAGCGTTGAGGGTAGGGGGAGGGAGCAGTACTTC; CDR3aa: CSVEGRGREQYF
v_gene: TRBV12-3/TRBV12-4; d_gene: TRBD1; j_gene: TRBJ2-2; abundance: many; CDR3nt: TGTGCCAGCAGTCCAGGACAGGGCCCCGGGGAGCTGTTTTTT; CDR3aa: CASSPGQGPGELFF
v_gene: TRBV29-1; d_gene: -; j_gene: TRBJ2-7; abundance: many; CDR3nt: TGCAGCGTTACTTCGGCCTACGAGCAGTACTTC; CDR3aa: CSVTSAYEQYF